The 18 T cell receptor beta chains in this list originate from one sample, sequenced in a study of T cell responses to AZD1222 COVID-19 vaccine. Clones were sequenced by immunoSEQ multiplex PCR, and TCRdb holds only the in-frame ones, with some missing. The sample lists some 20,000 clones, 80% to 85% occurring once. The specimen comprised peripheral blood, sampled 28 days after the second AZD1222 dose. The receptors shown here come from an adult who received the AZD1222 COVID-19 vaccine.

The chain combines TRBV19 with TRBJ1-6; D may be TRBD1 (5 bases). The CDR3 totals 15 residues. V was trimmed by 5 bases and J by 10 bases, leaving 18 bases between them. Germline V gene lookup returns CDR1 LNHDA and CDR2 SQIVND (reference sequence). CDR3 in DNA: TGTGCCAGTAGTCCGAACGAGGCGTGGGGCTCACCCCTCCACTTT. Its translation is CASSPNEAWGSPLHF.

The rearrangement links TRBV5-1 to TRBJ2-3; 10 positions agree with TRBD1. J was trimmed by 6 bases and V by 4 bases; bases with no gene match: 8. Germline V lookup: CDR1 SGHRS, CDR2 YFSETQ. The CDR3 loop spans 15 amino acids. In DNA form, the CDR3 reads TGCGCCAGCAGCAAGGGACAGGGGATATGGGATACGCAGTATTTT. This gives the protein CASSKGQGIWDTQYF.

The V call is TRBV3-1 (or the pseudogene TRBV3-2), the J call TRBJ1-5, with D perhaps matching TRBD1 (6 bases). The CDR3 is made up of 14 amino acids. V was trimmed by 2 bases and J by 6 bases, leaving 11 bases between them. Germline values: CDR1 LGHDT, CDR2 YNNKEL (reference sequence). The CDR3 region has the DNA TGTGCCAGCAGCCAAACAGGGTTTGGTCAGCCCCAGCATTTT. Translated, it gives CASSQTGFGQPQHF.

J is TRBJ2-1 and V is TRBV9; maybe TRBD2 (6 bases). Germline V gene lookup returns CDR1 SGDLS and CDR2 YYNGEE. Trimming stripped 3 bases from V and 0 bases from J, with 10 bases between. The CDR3 spans 15 residues. Here the CDR3 reads CASSAGLTSYNEQFF. The CDR3 DNA is TGTGCCAGCAGCGCGGGACTGACCTCCTACAATGAGCAGTTCTTC.

The chain carries TRBV29-1 and TRBJ2-7, with 10 positions matching TRBD1. The CDR3 is 15 amino acids. Germline CDR1 SQVTM, CDR2 ANQGSEA. The J segment lost 4 bases and the V segment lost 6 bases, leaving 12 bases of the junction unmatched. CDR3: CSVVGQRTGGYEQYF. DNA of the CDR3: TGCAGCGTCGTGGGACAACGGACAGGGGGGTACGAGCAGTACTTC.

This clone has a handful of counts. The chain combines TRBV3-1 (or the pseudogene TRBV3-2) with TRBJ2-7, with D maybe TRBD2 (6 bases). V was trimmed by 4 bases and J by 0 bases, leaving 7 bases between them. Germline loops: CDR1 LGHDT, CDR2 YNNKEL (reference sequence). There are 13 residues in the CDR3. Written as DNA, the CDR3 is TGTGCCAGCAGCCCTAGCGCCTCCTACGAGCAGTACTTC. Its protein is CASSPSASYEQYF.

The chain carries TRBV7-6 and TRBJ2-1, with 12 nucleotides matching TRBD2. The V gene's germline CDR1 is SGHVS and CDR2 FNYEAQ. This CDR3 region has 15 residues. With V trimmed by 3 bases and J by 8 bases, 5 bases remained unmatched. CDR3 coding DNA: TGTGCCAGCAGCTTGACTAGCGGGAGTACCTATGAGCAGTTCTTC. This gives the protein CASSLTSGSTYEQFF.

This clone was recorded once. V gene TRBV30 combines with J gene TRBJ2-1, with 12 nucleotides matching TRBD2. CDR1 and CDR2 from the germline V gene are GTSNPN and SVGIG (reference sequence). This CDR3 is built from 16 residues. V shed 0 bases, J shed 10 bases, and the junction held 10 bases outside the gene matches. The CDR3 nucleotides read TGTGCCTGGAGTGTACCCCCTAGCGGGAGGGCCCAAGAGCAGTTCTTC. Its translation: CAWSVPPSGRAQEQFF.

The chain combines TRBV28 with TRBJ1-3; perhaps TRBD1 as D (5 bases). Trimming pared 1 base from V and 6 bases from J, leaving 10 bases between. The CDR3 is made up of 14 amino acids. Germline CDR1 MDHEN, CDR2 SYDVKM. This chain's CDR3 is CASSLLQGENTIYF. The CDR3 nucleotides are TGTGCCAGCAGTTTATTGCAGGGTGAAAACACCATATATTTT.

This chain joins TRBV3-1 (or the pseudogene TRBV3-2) and TRBJ2-5; no clear D gene. The V gene lost 4 bases and the J gene lost 1 base, with 4 bases spanning the gap. Germline lookup yields CDR1 LGHDT and CDR2 YNNKEL (reference sequence). There are 12 residues in the CDR3. The CDR3, as DNA: TGTGCCAGCAGCCCCCCCCAAGAGACCCAGTACTTC. It is translated as CASSPPQETQYF.

The gene calls are TRBV11-2 and TRBJ2-3; 13 positions agree with TRBD2. Per the germline V gene, CDR1 is SGHAT and CDR2 is FQNNGV. V shed 5 bases, J shed 4 bases, and the junction held 6 bases outside the gene matches. The length of the CDR3 is 16 residues. The CDR3 spells CASSPVGLAGADTQYF. In DNA, the CDR3 is TGTGCCAGCAGCCCAGTAGGACTAGCGGGAGCAGATACGCAGTATTTT.

This sequence joins TRBV19 and TRBJ1-1; D not certain. This CDR3 has 13 amino acids. Germline values: CDR1 LNHDA, CDR2 SQIVND (reference sequence). V was clipped by 4 bases and J by 0 bases, with 6 bases between them. CDR3 amino acids: CASSNWLNTEAFF. CDR3 nucleotide sequence: TGTGCCAGTAGTAACTGGCTGAACACTGAAGCTTTCTTT.

The DNA for the CDR3 is TGCGCCAGCAGCAACCTAGCGGGAGCAGAGAATGAGCAGTTCTTC. Translation: CASSNLAGAENEQFF. The chain uses TRBV5-1 and TRBJ2-1; 10 bases align to TRBD2. The CDR3 spans 15 residues. The germline CDR1 and CDR2 sequences are SGHRS and YFSETQ. V was clipped by 4 bases and J by 7 bases; unmatched bases: 8.

The rearrangement links TRBV7-9 to TRBJ2-1; D is unresolved. The CDR3 runs 12 residues. Trimming shortened V by 2 bases and J by 1 base, and 0 bases separated the two germline ends. CDR1 SEHNR and CDR2 FQNEAQ come from the germline V gene (reference sequence). The CDR3 nucleotides read TGTGCCAGCAGCTTATCCTACAATGAGCAGTTCTTC. This gives the protein CASSLSYNEQFF.

Details on this clone: Relative to the germline gene, one junction end is altered; a read error may explain this. This chain connects TRBV19 to TRBJ2-2, with D perhaps matching TRBD1 (5 bases). The germline CDR1 and CDR2 sequences are LNHDA and SQIVND (reference sequence). The CDR3 runs 15 residues. The DNA of the CDR3 is TGTGCCAGTAGGACTGACAGCGCGAAGACCGGGGAGCTGTTTTTT. Translating gives CASRTDSAKTGELFF.

This sequence joins TRBV2 and TRBJ2-7; D is uncertain. Trimming shortened V by 3 bases and J by 0 bases, and 12 bases separated the two germline ends. Germline V gene lookup returns CDR1 SNHLY and CDR2 FYNNEI. The CDR3 runs to 15 residues. The CDR3, as DNA: TGTGCCAGCAGTGAGTCCACTGGTCTCTCCTACGAGCAGTACTTC. Translated, it gives CASSESTGLSYEQYF.

V usage is TRBV10-3 and J usage is TRBJ2-5, with 8 bases aligning to TRBD1. This CDR3 contains 15 residues. Germline V gene data show CDR1 as ENHRY and CDR2 as SYGVKD. The junction had 11 bases not matched to a gene; V was cut back by 8 bases and J by 3 bases. CDR3 sequence reads: CAIAGTGEREETQYF. The CDR3 bases are TGTGCCATCGCTGGGACAGGCGAAAGAGAAGAGACCCAGTACTTC.

This chain connects TRBV6-6 to TRBJ2-3, with D tentatively TRBD2 (7 bases). Germline CDR1 MNHNY, CDR2 SVGAGI (reference sequence). Trimming stripped 2 bases from V and 4 bases from J, with 13 bases between. There are 15 residues in the CDR3. The CDR3 DNA is TGTGCCAGCAGTTACAAGGGGGGGGCCGCAGATACGCAGTATTTT. This gives the protein CASSYKGGAADTQYF.